This paragraph covers one T cell receptor (beta chain) sequence. Its antigen is unidentified. This sample is drawn from a study of identifying expanded T cells in peripheral blood. During the collection period, no donor immune events like infections were recorded. Study-wide findings and caveats: About 1.2 clones differed between technical replicates, versus around 15 and 18 over time. Variance in clone template counts between two-week samples significantly increased with total template count across all healthy donors.

Data came from immunoSEQ multiplex PCR; TCRdb stores just in-frame clones and leaves some out. Found here are about 110,000 clones, roughly 90% of them singletons; the top ten hold approximately 8%. The sequence was obtained from a person between 18 and 75 years old in good health. Sequencing used blood.

As DNA, the CDR3 is TGTGCCAGCAGCTTGGAAGTCAGGGGGGGAACTGAAGCTTTCTTT. This encodes CASSLEVRGGTEAFF. The chain recombines TRBV5-4 with TRBJ1-1, with TRBD1 matching over 7 bases. J lost 5 bases, V lost 0 bases, and 7 bases had no gene match. The germline V gene encodes CDR1 SGHNT and CDR2 YYREEE (reference sequence). The CDR3 contains 15 residues. Full variable domain (remainder filled in from reference TRBV5-4 and TRBJ1-1): ETGVTQSPTHLIKTRGQQVTLRCSSQSGHNTVSWYQQALGQGPQFIFQYYREEENGRGNFPPRFSGLQFPNYSSELNVNALELDDSALYLCASSLEVRGGTEAFFGQGTRLTVV.